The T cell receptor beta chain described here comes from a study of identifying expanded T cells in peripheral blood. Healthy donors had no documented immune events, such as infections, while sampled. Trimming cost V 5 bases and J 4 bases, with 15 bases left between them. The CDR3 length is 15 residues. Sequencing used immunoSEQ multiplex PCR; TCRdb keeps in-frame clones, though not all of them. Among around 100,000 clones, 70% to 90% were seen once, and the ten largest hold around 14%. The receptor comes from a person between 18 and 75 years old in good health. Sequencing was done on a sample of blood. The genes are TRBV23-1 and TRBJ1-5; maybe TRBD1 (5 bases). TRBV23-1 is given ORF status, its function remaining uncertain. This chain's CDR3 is CASSNIRALNQPQHF. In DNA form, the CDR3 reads TGCGCCAGCAGTAATATCAGGGCGTTAAATCAGCCCCAGCATTTT.